This TCR beta chain derives from a study of CD8 T cells in ankylosing spondylitis. Library preparation for TCR beta used quantitative 5'-RACE with molecular barcodes. MiXCR was run by TCRdb on the 5' RACE reads, yielding one entry per CDR3 protein. The sample shows approximately 500,000 distinct CDR3 sequences, over 9.5% of them seen only once. This clonotype has a count of ten or more. Its target is unknown. General study points: The study identified a TCR beta motif of several highly homologous variants that appeared characteristic of ankylosing spondylitis blood. Disease-associated clones were reportedly significantly overrepresented in matched ankylosing spondylitis synovial fluid. Disease-linked clones displayed a CD8+ phenotype and appeared relatively rarely in peripheral blood. Earlier studies detected some motif variants in reactive arthritis synovial fluid and blood.

In germline, CDR1 is SQVTM, CDR2 ANQGSEA. V lost 4 bases, J lost 5 bases, and 14 bases lay in between. The length of the CDR3 is 13 residues. V is TRBV29-1 and J is TRBJ2-5, with D possibly matching TRBD2 (7 bases). The receptor's source is a male donor with ankylosing spondylitis. The sequenced material came from blood, either unsorted or a sorted T cell fraction (not recorded which). The DNA for the CDR3 is TGCAGCGTTGCTTGGGGAGGGGGGGAGACCCAGTACTTC. As protein: CSVAWGGGETQYF.